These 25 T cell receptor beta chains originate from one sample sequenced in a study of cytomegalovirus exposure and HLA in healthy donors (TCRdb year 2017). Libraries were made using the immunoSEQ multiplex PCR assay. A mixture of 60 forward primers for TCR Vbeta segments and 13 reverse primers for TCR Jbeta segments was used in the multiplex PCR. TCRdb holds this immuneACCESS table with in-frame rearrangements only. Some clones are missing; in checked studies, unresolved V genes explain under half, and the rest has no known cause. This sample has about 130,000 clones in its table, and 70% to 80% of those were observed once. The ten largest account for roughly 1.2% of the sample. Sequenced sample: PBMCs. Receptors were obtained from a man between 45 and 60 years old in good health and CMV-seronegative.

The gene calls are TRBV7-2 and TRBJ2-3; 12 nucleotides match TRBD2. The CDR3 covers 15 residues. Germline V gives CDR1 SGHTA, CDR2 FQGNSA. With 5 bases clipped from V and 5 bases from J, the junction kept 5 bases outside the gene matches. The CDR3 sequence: CASSPPGLAGDTQYF. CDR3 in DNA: TGTGCCAGCAGCCCTCCGGGACTAGCGGGAGATACGCAGTATTTT.

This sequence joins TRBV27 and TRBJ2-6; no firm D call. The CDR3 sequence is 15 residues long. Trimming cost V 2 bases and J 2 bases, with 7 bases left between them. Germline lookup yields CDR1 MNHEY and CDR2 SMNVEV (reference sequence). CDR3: CASSLRFTGANVLTF. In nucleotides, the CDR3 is TGTGCCAGCAGTTTACGGTTTACTGGGGCCAACGTCCTGACTTTC.

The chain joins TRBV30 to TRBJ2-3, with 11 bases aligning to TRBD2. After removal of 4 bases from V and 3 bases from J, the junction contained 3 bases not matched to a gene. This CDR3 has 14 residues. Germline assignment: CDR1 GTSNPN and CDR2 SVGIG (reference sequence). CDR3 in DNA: TGTGCCTGGAAGGGACTAGCGGTTACAGATACGCAGTATTTT. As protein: CAWKGLAVTDTQYF.

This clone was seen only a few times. The CDR3 DNA is TGTGCCAGCAGCCAGAAAGCGGGAACCCCCTACGAGCAGTACTTC. It translates to CASSQKAGTPYEQYF. This sequence joins TRBV14 and TRBJ2-7, with 7 bases identical to TRBD2. The germline V gene encodes CDR1 SGHDN and CDR2 FVKESK. V shed 3 bases and J 2 bases; nucleotides not matched to a gene: 7. The CDR3 totals 15 residues.

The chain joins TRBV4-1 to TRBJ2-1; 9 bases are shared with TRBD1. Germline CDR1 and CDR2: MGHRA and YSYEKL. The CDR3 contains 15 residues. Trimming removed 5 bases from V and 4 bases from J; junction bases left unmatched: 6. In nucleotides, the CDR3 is TGCGCCAGCAGCTCAACAGGGGGCAATTACAATGAGCAGTTCTTC. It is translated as CASSSTGGNYNEQFF.

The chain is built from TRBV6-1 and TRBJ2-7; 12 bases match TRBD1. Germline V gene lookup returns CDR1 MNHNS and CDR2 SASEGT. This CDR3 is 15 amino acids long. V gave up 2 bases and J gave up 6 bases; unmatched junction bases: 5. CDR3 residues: CASSEPGQGAGEQYF. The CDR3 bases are TGTGCCAGCAGTGAACCGGGACAGGGGGCCGGCGAGCAGTACTTC.

The CDR3 spells CAWSVRPPDSPGNTIYF. The CDR3 coding sequence is TGTGCCTGGAGTGTACGGCCTCCTGACAGCCCTGGAAACACCATATATTTT. V usage is TRBV30 and J usage is TRBJ1-3, with a weak D call TRBD1 (5 bases). The CDR3 is 17 residues long. Trimming took 0 bases from V and 2 from J, leaving 17 bases between them. Germline CDR1 and CDR2: GTSNPN and SVGIG (reference sequence).

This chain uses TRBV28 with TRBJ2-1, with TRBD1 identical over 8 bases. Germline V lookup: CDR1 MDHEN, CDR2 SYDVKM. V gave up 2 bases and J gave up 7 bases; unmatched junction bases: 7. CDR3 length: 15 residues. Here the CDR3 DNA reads TGTGCCAGCAGTTTAAAGGACAGGGTGGGGAATGAGCAGTTCTTC. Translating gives CASSLKDRVGNEQFF.

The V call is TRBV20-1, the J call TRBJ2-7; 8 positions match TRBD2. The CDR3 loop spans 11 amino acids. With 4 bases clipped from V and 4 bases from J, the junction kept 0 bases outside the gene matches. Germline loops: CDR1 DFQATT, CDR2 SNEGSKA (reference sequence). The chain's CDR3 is CSAIAGYEQYF. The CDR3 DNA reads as TGCAGTGCTATAGCGGGGTACGAGCAGTACTTC.

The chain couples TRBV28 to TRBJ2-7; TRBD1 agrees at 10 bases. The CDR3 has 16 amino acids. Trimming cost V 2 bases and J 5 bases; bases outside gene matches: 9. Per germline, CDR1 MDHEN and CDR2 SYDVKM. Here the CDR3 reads CASSLRQGAVWDEQYF. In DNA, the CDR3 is TGTGCCAGCAGTTTACGACAGGGGGCCGTATGGGACGAGCAGTACTTC.

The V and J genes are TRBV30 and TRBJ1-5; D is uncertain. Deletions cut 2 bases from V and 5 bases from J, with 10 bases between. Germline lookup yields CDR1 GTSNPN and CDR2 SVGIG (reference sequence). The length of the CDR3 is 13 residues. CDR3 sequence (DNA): TGTGCCTGGAGTCCCAGCGGAGATCAGCCCCAGCATTTT. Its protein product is CAWSPSGDQPQHF.

CDR3 nucleotides: TGTGCCAGCTCACCCACAGGGTCGGGTGAAAAACTGTTTTTT. Protein product: CASSPTGSGEKLFF. The J gene is TRBJ1-4, the V gene TRBV18; a possible D gene is TRBD1 (6 bases). This CDR3 contains 14 residues. V was shortened by 3 bases and J by 7 bases, with 12 bases between the two germline ends. Germline CDR1 reads KGHSH; CDR2 reads LQKENI.

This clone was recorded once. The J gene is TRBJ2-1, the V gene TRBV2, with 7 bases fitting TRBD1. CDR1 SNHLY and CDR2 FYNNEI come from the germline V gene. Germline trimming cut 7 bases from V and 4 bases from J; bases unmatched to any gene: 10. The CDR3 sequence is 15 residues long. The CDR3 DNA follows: TGTGCCAGCAAGAGGGCCGGGACAGCATACAATGAGCAGTTCTTC. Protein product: CASKRAGTAYNEQFF.

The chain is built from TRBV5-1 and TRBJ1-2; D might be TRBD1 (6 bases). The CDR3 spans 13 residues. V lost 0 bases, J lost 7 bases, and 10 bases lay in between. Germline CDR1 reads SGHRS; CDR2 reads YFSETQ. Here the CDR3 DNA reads TGCGCCAGCAGCTTGGACAGGGACCCTGGCTACACCTTC. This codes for CASSLDRDPGYTF.

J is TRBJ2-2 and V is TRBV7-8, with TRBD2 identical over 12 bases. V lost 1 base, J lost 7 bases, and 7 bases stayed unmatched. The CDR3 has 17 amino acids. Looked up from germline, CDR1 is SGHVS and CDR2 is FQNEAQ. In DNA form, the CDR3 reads TGTGCCAGCAGCTTAGTTCGGACTAGCGGGATGGGCGGGGAGCTGTTTTTT. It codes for CASSLVRTSGMGGELFF.

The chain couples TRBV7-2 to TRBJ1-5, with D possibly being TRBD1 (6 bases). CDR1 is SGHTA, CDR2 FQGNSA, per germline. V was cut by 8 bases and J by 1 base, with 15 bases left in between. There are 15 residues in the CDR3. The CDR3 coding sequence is TGTGCCAGCGCGAGAGGCAGGGGAAGCAATCAGCCCCAGCATTTT. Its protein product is CASARGRGSNQPQHF.

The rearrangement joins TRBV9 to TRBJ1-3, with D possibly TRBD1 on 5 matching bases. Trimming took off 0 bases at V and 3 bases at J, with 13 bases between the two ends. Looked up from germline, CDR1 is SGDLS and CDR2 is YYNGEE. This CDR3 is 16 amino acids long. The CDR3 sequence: CASSVEGAVGGNTIYF. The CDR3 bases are TGTGCCAGCAGCGTAGAAGGGGCGGTAGGTGGAAACACCATATATTTT.

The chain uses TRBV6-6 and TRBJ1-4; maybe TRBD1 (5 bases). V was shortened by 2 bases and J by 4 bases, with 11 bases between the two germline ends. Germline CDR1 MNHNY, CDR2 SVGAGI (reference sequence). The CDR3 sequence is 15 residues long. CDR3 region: CASSYRTGYNEKLFF. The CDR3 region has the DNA TGTGCCAGCAGTTACCGAACAGGTTATAATGAAAAACTGTTTTTT.

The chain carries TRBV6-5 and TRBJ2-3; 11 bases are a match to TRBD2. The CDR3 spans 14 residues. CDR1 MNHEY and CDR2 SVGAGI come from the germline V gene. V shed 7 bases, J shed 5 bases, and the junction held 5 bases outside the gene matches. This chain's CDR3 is CASIALAGGDTQYF. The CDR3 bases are TGTGCCAGCATCGCGCTAGCGGGAGGAGATACGCAGTATTTT.

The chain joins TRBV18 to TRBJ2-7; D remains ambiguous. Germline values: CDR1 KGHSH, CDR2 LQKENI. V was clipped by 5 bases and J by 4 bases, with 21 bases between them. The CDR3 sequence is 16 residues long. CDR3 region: CASSLRSARPIYEQYF. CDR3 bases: TGTGCCAGCTCATTGCGGTCGGCTAGGCCCATTTACGAGCAGTACTTC.

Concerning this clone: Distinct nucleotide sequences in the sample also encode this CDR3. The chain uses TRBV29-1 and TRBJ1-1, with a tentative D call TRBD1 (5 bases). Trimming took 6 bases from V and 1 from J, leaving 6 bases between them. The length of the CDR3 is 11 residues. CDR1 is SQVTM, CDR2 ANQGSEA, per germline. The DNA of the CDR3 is TGCAGCGTCGACAGGAACACTGAAGCTTTCTTT. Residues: CSVDRNTEAFF.

CDR3 in DNA: TGTGCCAGCAGCTCAACTTACCGGGACAGGGATGAGCAGTTCTTC. This codes for CASSSTYRDRDEQFF. The V and J genes are TRBV5-4 and TRBJ2-1, with TRBD1 identical over 9 bases. This CDR3 contains 15 residues. J gave up 8 bases and V 3 bases, and 9 bases lay outside the gene matches. Germline loops: CDR1 SGHNT, CDR2 YYREEE (reference sequence).

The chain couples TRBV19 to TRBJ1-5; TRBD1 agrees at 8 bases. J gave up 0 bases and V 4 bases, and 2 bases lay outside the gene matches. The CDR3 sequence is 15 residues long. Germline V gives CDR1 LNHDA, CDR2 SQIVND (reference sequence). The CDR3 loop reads CASSTDRGSNQPQHF. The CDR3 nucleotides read TGTGCCAGTAGTACCGACAGGGGTAGCAATCAGCCCCAGCATTTT. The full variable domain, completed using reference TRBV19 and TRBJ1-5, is DGGITQSPKYLFRKEGQNVTLSCEQNLNHDAMYWYRQDPGQGLRLIYYSQIVNDFQKGDIAEGYSVSREKKESFPLTVTSAQKNPTAFYLCASSTDRGSNQPQHFGDGTRLSIL.

The CDR3 region is CASTTQGPYEQYF. Written as DNA, the CDR3 is TGTGCCAGCACGACACAGGGGCCCTACGAGCAGTACTTC. The genes are TRBV28 and TRBJ2-7, with 7 bases identical to TRBD1. Germline V gene data show CDR1 as MDHEN and CDR2 as SYDVKM. The length of the CDR3 is 13 residues. V dropped 7 bases and J dropped 2; count of bases not matched to a gene: 5. Full variable domain (missing parts from reference TRBV28 and TRBJ2-7): DVKVTQSSRYLVKRTGEKVFLECVQDMDHENMFWYRQDPGLGLRLIYFSYDVKMKEKGDIPEGYSVSREKKERFSLILESASTNQTSMYLCASTTQGPYEQYFGPGTRLTVT.

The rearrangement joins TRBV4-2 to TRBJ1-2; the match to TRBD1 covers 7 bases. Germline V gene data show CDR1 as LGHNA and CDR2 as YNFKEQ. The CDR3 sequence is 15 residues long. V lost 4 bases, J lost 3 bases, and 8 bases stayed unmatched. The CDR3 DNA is TGTGCCAGCAGCCCCTCTCGGGACAGTCACTATGGCTACACCTTC. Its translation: CASSPSRDSHYGYTF.